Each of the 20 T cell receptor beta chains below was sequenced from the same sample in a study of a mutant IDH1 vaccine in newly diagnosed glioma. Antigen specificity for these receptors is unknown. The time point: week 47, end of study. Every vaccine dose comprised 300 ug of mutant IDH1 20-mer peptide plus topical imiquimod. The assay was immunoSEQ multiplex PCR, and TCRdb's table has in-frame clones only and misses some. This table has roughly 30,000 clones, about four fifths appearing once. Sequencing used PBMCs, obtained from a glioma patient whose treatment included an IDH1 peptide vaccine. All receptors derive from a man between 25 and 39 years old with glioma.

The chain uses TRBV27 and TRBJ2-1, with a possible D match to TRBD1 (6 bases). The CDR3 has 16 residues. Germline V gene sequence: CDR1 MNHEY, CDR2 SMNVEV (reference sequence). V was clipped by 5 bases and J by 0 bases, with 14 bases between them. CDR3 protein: CASSPTGPGSYNEQFF. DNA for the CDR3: TGTGCCAGCAGTCCGACAGGTCCAGGCTCCTACAATGAGCAGTTCTTC.

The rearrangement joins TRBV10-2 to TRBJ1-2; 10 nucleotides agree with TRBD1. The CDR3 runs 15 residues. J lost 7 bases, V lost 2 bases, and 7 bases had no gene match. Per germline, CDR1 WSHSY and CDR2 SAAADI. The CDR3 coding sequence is TGCGCCAGCAGTGAGATCGGACAGGGGGGAGGTGGCTACACCTTC. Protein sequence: CASSEIGQGGGGYTF.

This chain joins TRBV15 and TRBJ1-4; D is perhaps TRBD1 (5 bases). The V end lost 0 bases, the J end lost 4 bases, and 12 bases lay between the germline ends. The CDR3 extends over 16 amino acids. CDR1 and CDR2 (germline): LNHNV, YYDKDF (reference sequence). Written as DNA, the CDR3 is TGTGCCACCAGCAGAGAAACAGCGGACATTAATGAAAAACTGTTTTTT. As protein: CATSRETADINEKLFF.

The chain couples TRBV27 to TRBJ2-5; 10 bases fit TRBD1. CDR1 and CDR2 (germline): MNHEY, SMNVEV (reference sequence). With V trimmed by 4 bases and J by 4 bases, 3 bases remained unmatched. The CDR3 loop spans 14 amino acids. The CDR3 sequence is CASSSTGGPETQYF. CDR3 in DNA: TGTGCCAGCAGTTCGACAGGGGGCCCAGAGACCCAGTACTTC.

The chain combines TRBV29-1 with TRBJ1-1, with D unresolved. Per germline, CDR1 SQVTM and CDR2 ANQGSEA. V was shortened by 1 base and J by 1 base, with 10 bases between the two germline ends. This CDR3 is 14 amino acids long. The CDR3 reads CSVEGRRWNTEAFF. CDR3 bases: TGCAGCGTTGAAGGCCGCCGATGGAACACTGAAGCTTTCTTT.

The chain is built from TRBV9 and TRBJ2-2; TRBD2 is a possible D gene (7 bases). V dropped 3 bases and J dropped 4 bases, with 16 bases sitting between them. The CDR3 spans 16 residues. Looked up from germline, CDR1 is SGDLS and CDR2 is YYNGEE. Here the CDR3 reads CASSAQGLSATGELFF. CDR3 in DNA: TGTGCCAGCAGCGCACAGGGACTATCTGCCACCGGGGAGCTGTTTTTT.

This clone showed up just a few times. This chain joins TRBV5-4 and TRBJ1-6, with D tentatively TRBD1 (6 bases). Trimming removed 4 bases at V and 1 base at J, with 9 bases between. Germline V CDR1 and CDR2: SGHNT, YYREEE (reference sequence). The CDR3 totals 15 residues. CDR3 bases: TGTGCCAGCAGCAAGACAGGTTCCTATAATTCACCCCTCCACTTT. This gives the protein CASSKTGSYNSPLHF. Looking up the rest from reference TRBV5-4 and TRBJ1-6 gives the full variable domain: ETGVTQSPTHLIKTRGQQVTLRCSSQSGHNTVSWYQQALGQGPQFIFQYYREEENGRGNFPPRFSGLQFPNYSSELNVNALELDDSALYLCASSKTGSYNSPLHFGNGTRLTVT.

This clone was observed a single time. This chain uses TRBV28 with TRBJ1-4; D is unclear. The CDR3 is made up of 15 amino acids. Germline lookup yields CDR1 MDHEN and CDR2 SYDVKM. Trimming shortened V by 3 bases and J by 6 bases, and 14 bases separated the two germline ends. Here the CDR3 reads CASSFSGTRDEKLFF. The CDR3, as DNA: TGTGCCAGCAGTTTCTCCGGAACCCGGGATGAAAAACTGTTTTTT.

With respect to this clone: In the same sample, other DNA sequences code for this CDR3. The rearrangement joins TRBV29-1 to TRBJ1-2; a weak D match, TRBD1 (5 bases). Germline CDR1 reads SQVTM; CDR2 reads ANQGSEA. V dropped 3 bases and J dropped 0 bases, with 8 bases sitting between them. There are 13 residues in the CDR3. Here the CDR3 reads CSVEGRANYGYTF. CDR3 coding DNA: TGCAGCGTTGAGGGGCGGGCTAACTATGGCTACACCTTC. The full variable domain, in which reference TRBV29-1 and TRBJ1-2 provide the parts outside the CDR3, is SAVISQKPSRDICQRGTSLTIQCQVDSQVTMMFWYRQQPGQSLTLIATANQGSEATYESGFVIDKFPISRPNLTFSTLTVSNMSPEDSSIYLCSVEGRANYGYTFGSGTRLTVV.

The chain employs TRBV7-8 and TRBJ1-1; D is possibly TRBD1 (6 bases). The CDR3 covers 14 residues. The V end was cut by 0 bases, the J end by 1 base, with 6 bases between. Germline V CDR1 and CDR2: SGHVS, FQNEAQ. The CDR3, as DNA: TGTGCCAGCAGCTTAGCGGACAGGAACACTGAAGCTTTCTTT. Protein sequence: CASSLADRNTEAFF.

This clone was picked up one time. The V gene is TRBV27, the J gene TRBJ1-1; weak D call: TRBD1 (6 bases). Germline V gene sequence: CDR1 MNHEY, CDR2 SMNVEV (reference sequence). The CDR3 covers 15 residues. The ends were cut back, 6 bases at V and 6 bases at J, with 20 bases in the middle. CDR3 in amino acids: CASSTAGVDFPEAFF. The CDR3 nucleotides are TGTGCCAGCAGCACAGCAGGGGTTGATTTCCCTGAAGCTTTCTTT.

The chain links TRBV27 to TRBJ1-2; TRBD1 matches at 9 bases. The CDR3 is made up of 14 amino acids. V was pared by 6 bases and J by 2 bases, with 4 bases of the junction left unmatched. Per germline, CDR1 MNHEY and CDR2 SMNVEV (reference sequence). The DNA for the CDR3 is TGTGCCAGCAGGACAGGGGGGAAGAACTATGGCTACACCTTC. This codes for CASRTGGKNYGYTF.

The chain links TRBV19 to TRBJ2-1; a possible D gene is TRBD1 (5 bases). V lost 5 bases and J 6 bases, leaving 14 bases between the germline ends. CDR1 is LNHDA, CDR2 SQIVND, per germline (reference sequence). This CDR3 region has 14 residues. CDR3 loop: CASSPTVQGNEQFF. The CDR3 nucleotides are TGTGCCAGTAGTCCCACCGTTCAGGGCAATGAGCAGTTCTTC.

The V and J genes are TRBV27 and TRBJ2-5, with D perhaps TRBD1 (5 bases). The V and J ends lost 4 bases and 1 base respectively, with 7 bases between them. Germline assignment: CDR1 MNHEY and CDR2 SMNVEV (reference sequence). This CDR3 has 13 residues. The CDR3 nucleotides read TGTGCCAGCAGTTCAGGGATCCAAGAGACCCAGTACTTC. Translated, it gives CASSSGIQETQYF.

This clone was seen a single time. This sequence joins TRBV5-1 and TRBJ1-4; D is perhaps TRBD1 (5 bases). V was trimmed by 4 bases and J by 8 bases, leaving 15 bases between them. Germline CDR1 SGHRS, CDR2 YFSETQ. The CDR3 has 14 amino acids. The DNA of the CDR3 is TGCGCCAGCAGCCCGACAGTTACGGGAGAAAAACTGTTTTTT. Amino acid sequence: CASSPTVTGEKLFF.

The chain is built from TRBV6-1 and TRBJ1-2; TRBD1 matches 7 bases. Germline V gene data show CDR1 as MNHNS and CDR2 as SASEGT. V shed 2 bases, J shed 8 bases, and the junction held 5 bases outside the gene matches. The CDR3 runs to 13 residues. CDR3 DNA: TGTGCCAGCAGTGAAAGGGGGCAAAAAGGCTACACCTTC. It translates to CASSERGQKGYTF.

In DNA form, the CDR3 reads TGTGCCAGCAGCATACCTAGCGGGGGGGCCCACGGGGAGCTGTTTTTT. Translation: CASSIPSGGAHGELFF. V and J are TRBV5-4 and TRBJ2-2, with 12 nucleotides matching TRBD2. The ends lost 4 bases at V and 7 bases at J; junction bases unmatched: 8. This CDR3 is built from 16 residues. Germline V CDR1 and CDR2: SGHNT, YYREEE (reference sequence).

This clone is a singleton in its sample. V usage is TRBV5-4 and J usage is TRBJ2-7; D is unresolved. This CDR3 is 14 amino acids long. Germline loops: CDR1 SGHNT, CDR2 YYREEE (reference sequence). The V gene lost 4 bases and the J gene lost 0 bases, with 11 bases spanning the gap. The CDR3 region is CASSIGRNSYEQYF. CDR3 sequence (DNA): TGTGCCAGCAGCATTGGCAGGAACTCCTACGAGCAGTACTTC.

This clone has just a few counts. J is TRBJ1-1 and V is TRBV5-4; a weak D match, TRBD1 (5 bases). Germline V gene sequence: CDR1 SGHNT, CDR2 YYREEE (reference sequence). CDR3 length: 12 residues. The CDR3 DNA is TGTGAGAAGGGGACGGGGAACACTGAAGCTTTCTTT. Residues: CEKGTGNTEAFF.

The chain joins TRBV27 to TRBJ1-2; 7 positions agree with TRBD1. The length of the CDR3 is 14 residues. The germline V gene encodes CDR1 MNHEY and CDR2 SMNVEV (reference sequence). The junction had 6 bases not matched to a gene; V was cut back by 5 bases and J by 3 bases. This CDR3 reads CASSQTTGYYGYTF. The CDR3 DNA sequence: TGTGCCAGCAGTCAGACGACAGGGTACTATGGCTACACCTTC.